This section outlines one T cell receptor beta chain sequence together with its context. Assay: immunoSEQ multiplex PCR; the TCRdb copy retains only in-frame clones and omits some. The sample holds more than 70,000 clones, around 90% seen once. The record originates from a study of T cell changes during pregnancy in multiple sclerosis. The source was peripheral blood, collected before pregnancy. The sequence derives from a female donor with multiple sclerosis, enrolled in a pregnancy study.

The CDR3 here is CASSPLWGQENTGELFF. CDR3 bases: TGTGCCAGTAGCCCTCTATGGGGACAGGAGAACACCGGGGAGCTGTTTTTT. The chain couples TRBV19 to TRBJ2-2, with 8 bases identical to TRBD1. This CDR3 contains 17 residues. Per germline, CDR1 LNHDA and CDR2 SQIVND (reference sequence). The V segment lost 6 bases and the J segment 1 base; nucleotides outside the gene matches: 10.